The 29 T cell receptor beta chains in this list originate from one sample, sequenced in a study of cytomegalovirus exposure and HLA in healthy donors (dated by TCRdb to 2017 to 2019). Library creation used the immunoSEQ multiplex PCR assay. The multiplex PCR relied on a mix of 60 forward primers for TCR Vbeta segments and 13 reverse primers for TCR Jbeta segments. TCRdb mirrors the immuneACCESS table, restricted to in-frame sequences. Some clones are absent from its copies; in checked studies, under half trace to an unresolved V gene, and the reason for the others is unknown. In all, the sample holds about 140,000 clones, and less than 10% of those were seen once. The ten largest clones capture less than 2% of the sample. Input material: PBMCs. These receptors originate from a man aged 45-65 years in good health and CMV-seronegative.

The genes are TRBV19 and TRBJ2-2, with a possible D match to TRBD2 (5 bases). The CDR3 runs to 14 residues. Germline CDR1 and CDR2: LNHDA and SQIVND (reference sequence). Trimming cost V 7 bases and J 2 bases, with 11 bases left between them. The CDR3 region is CASKRGPNTGELFF. In DNA, the CDR3 is TGTGCCAGTAAAAGAGGGCCAAACACCGGGGAGCTGTTTTTT.

This clone has more than one count but fewer than ten. This chain connects TRBV6-1 to TRBJ1-2, with 10 bases matching TRBD1. With V trimmed by 6 bases and J by 5 bases, 9 bases remained unmatched. The germline gives CDR1 MNHNS, CDR2 SASEGT. The CDR3 has 15 amino acids. The CDR3 here is CASSPGQGVQYGYTF. The DNA of the CDR3 is TGTGCCAGCAGCCCAGGACAGGGGGTTCAGTATGGCTACACCTTC.

This chain joins TRBV5-5 and TRBJ2-1, with 7 nucleotides matching TRBD1. CDR3 length: 13 residues. CDR1 is SGHKS, CDR2 YYEKEE, per germline (reference sequence). V dropped 2 bases and J dropped 5; count of bases not matched to a gene: 1. The CDR3 spells CASSFGTDNEQFF. DNA of the CDR3: TGTGCCAGCAGCTTTGGGACAGACAATGAGCAGTTCTTC.

V is TRBV7-6 and J is TRBJ1-2; 8 nucleotides line up with TRBD1. Germline V gene sequence: CDR1 SGHVS, CDR2 FNYEAQ. This CDR3 has 14 residues. V gave up 0 bases and J gave up 4 bases; unmatched junction bases: 1. This CDR3 reads CASSLAGQAYGYTF. CDR3 nucleotide sequence: TGTGCCAGCAGCTTAGCGGGACAGGCCTATGGCTACACCTTC.

Regarding this clone: This sample also contains other DNA sequences that code for the same CDR3. The chain is built from TRBV28 and TRBJ2-7, with TRBD2 as a possible D gene (6 bases). Germline V lookup: CDR1 MDHEN, CDR2 SYDVKM. The CDR3 has 15 amino acids. V gave up 1 base and J gave up 2 bases, with 12 bases separating them. Here the CDR3 reads CASSLLGGPTYEQYF. The DNA for the CDR3 is TGTGCCAGCAGTTTATTGGGAGGCCCTACCTACGAGCAGTACTTC.

In this sample, this clone turned up a few times. This chain links TRBV27 with TRBJ1-4, with 8 bases fitting TRBD1. The CDR3 length is 15 residues. Trimming removed 6 bases from V and 5 bases from J; junction bases left unmatched: 8. Germline values: CDR1 MNHEY, CDR2 SMNVEV (reference sequence). In DNA, the CDR3 is TGTGCCAGCAGCCTAGGACAGGGACGCAATGAAAAACTGTTTTTT. Translating gives CASSLGQGRNEKLFF.

CDR3 residues: CASSYRKGGEKLFF. DNA for the CDR3: TGTGCCAGCAGCTACAGAAAGGGCGGGGAAAAACTGTTTTTT. The chain carries TRBV13 and TRBJ1-4, with unresolved D. Germline V gene sequence: CDR1 PRHDT, CDR2 FYEKMQ (reference sequence). V was clipped by 4 bases and J by 8 bases, with 14 bases between them. This CDR3 region has 14 residues.

This clone was detected only a few times. V is TRBV2 and J is TRBJ2-7; D gene ambiguous. CDR3 length: 13 amino acids. Germline values: CDR1 SNHLY, CDR2 FYNNEI. V lost 6 bases and J lost 0, with 9 bases in between. Here the CDR3 reads CASRSPSSYEQYF. As DNA, the CDR3 is TGTGCCAGCAGATCACCGAGCTCCTACGAGCAGTACTTC.

V gene TRBV19 combines with J gene TRBJ2-4; TRBD2 might be the D (6 bases). The germline gives CDR1 LNHDA, CDR2 SQIVND (reference sequence). Between the trimmed V and J ends, which lost 3 bases and 2 bases, there was a span of 14 bases. This CDR3 has 16 residues. The CDR3 region is CASSMEGNRPKNIQYF. CDR3 bases: TGTGCCAGTAGTATGGAGGGAAATCGGCCCAAAAACATTCAGTACTTC.

This clone has just a few counts. The gene calls are TRBV6-1 and TRBJ1-1; D is unresolved. Trimming shortened V by 6 bases and J by 11 bases, and 19 bases separated the two germline ends. This CDR3 is 13 amino acids long. CDR1 and CDR2 from the germline V gene are MNHNS and SASEGT. The CDR3 sequence is CASRERSPAAAFF. Here the CDR3 DNA reads TGTGCCAGCAGGGAGAGGTCCCCGGCGGCGGCTTTCTTT.

This clone was counted only a few times. This CDR3 reads CSGGDRDYNEQFF. The CDR3 DNA sequence: TGTTCCGGAGGGGACAGGGACTACAATGAGCAGTTCTTC. The chain joins TRBV28 to TRBJ2-1; the match to TRBD1 covers 9 bases. The CDR3 has 13 residues. Germline assignment: CDR1 MDHEN and CDR2 SYDVKM.

This sequence joins TRBV4-1 and TRBJ2-1; 9 bases map to TRBD2. The CDR3 extends over 17 amino acids. Germline lookup yields CDR1 MGHRA and CDR2 YSYEKL. The junction had 5 bases not matched to a gene; V was cut back by 0 bases and J by 2 bases. Written as DNA, the CDR3 is TGCGCCAGCAGCCAAGATCTCCCTAGCGGGGCCTACAATGAGCAGTTCTTC. Protein sequence: CASSQDLPSGAYNEQFF.

This clone was seen more than once but under ten times. The chain joins TRBV29-1 to TRBJ1-4; D might be TRBD1 (5 bases). The CDR3 is 14 amino acids. V was cut by 7 bases and J by 5 bases, with 17 bases left in between. Germline assignment: CDR1 SQVTM and CDR2 ANQGSEA. CDR3 sequence reads: CSDFSRGSNEKLFF. DNA of the CDR3: TGCAGCGACTTTTCCCGGGGGTCAAATGAAAAACTGTTTTTT.

Only a few counts were recorded for this clone. This chain uses TRBV9 with TRBJ1-6; the D gene is possibly TRBD1 (6 bases). CDR3 length equals 15 residues. Germline values: CDR1 SGDLS, CDR2 YYNGEE. The V end lost 0 bases, the J end lost 9 bases, and 13 bases lay between the germline ends. The CDR3 nucleotides are TGTGCCAGCAGCGTAGGAGGGGGGGAAGGTTCACCCCTCCACTTT. This sequence encodes CASSVGGGEGSPLHF. Full variable domain (missing parts from reference TRBV9 and TRBJ1-6): DSGVTQTPKHLITATGQRVTLRCSPRSGDLSVYWYQQSLDQGLQFLIQYYNGEERAKGNILERFSAQQFPDLHSELNLSSLELGDSALYFCASSVGGGEGSPLHFGNGTRLTVT.

The V gene is TRBV19, the J gene TRBJ1-1, with 8 nucleotides matching TRBD1. V lost 5 bases, J lost 4 bases, and 6 bases stayed unmatched. The CDR3 extends over 14 amino acids. Per the germline V gene, CDR1 is LNHDA and CDR2 is SQIVND (reference sequence). DNA for the CDR3: TGTGCCAGTAGTTTTTCAGGGGGCGGCACTGAAGCTTTCTTT. It specifies CASSFSGGGTEAFF.

The chain uses TRBV15 and TRBJ2-3, with D tentatively TRBD2 (6 bases). Germline values: CDR1 LNHNV, CDR2 YYDKDF (reference sequence). Trimming shortened V by 1 base and J by 3 bases, and 11 bases separated the two germline ends. The CDR3 is made up of 15 amino acids. CDR3 region: CATSRVRRGTDTQYF. The CDR3 DNA is TGTGCCACCAGCAGAGTTAGGAGGGGAACAGATACGCAGTATTTT.

The sample holds a few counts of this clone. V usage is TRBV29-1 and J usage is TRBJ2-7, with TRBD2 matching 9 bases. The CDR3 loop spans 14 amino acids. The germline CDR1 and CDR2 sequences are SQVTM and ANQGSEA. The junction had 5 bases not matched to a gene; V was cut back by 2 bases and J by 3 bases. CDR3 residues: CSVELAGPYYEQYF. The CDR3 DNA is TGCAGCGTTGAACTAGCGGGACCTTACTACGAGCAGTACTTC.

The table lists this clone with a few counts. The chain has TRBV11-3 and TRBJ2-7; possible D gene TRBD2, 5 bases. There are 14 residues in the CDR3. V was trimmed by 2 bases and J by 6 bases, leaving 14 bases between them. Germline V gives CDR1 SGHNT, CDR2 YENEEA. CDR3 nucleotide sequence: TGTGCCAGCAGCTTAAGTACGGGGTCTGGCGAGCAGTACTTC. Its protein product is CASSLSTGSGEQYF. Supplemented by reference TRBV11-3 and TRBJ2-7, the full variable domain reads EAGVVQSPRYKIIEKKQPVAFWCNPISGHNTLYWYLQNLGQGPELLIRYENEEAVDDSQLPKDRFSAERLKGVDSTLKIQPAELGDSAVYLCASSLSTGSGEQYFGPGTRLTVT.

The chain combines TRBV7-3 with TRBJ2-5; TRBD2 matches at 8 bases. The V and J ends lost 8 bases and 4 bases, in that order; junction bases with no gene match: 12. Germline loops: CDR1 SGHTA, CDR2 FQGTGA. The CDR3 runs to 15 residues. The CDR3 coding sequence is TGTGCCAGCTCCAGGTCCGGGACTAGAGGAGAGACCCAGTACTTC. This gives the protein CASSRSGTRGETQYF.

This clone has more than one count but fewer than ten. The chain carries TRBV10-3 and TRBJ1-1; D gene ambiguous. V dropped 10 bases and J dropped 4 bases, with 16 bases sitting between them. The CDR3 has 13 residues. Germline-derived CDR1 and CDR2 are ENHRY and SYGVKD. CDR3 residues: CATTPGEGTEAFF. The CDR3 DNA sequence: TGTGCCACCACCCCGGGAGAGGGCACTGAAGCTTTCTTT.

This clone came up a few times. The chain has TRBV6-6 and TRBJ2-3, with D unclear. This CDR3 is built from 14 residues. The ends were cut back, 3 bases at V and 1 base at J, with 8 bases in the middle. Germline loops: CDR1 MNHNY, CDR2 SVGAGI (reference sequence). Here the CDR3 reads CASSYTAGTDTQYF. CDR3 sequence (DNA): TGTGCCAGCAGTTATACGGCGGGCACAGATACGCAGTATTTT.

The rearrangement uses TRBV30 and TRBJ1-5; tentative D call: TRBD1 (5 bases). The V gene's germline CDR1 is GTSNPN and CDR2 SVGIG (reference sequence). This CDR3 spans 14 amino acids. V shed 0 bases and J shed 0 bases, with 6 bases lying between them. The CDR3 loop reads CAWSVQVSNQPQHF. Here the CDR3 DNA reads TGTGCCTGGAGTGTACAGGTTAGCAATCAGCCCCAGCATTTT.

This clone has more than one count but fewer than ten. The chain couples TRBV4-1 to TRBJ1-2; 10 bases map to TRBD1. Germline V lookup: CDR1 MGHRA, CDR2 YSYEKL. CDR3 length: 18 amino acids. Trimming at V came to 0 bases and at J to 3 bases, leaving 10 bases not matched to a gene. The CDR3, as DNA: TGCGCCAGCAGCCAAGATTTGGGTGGGACAGGGGTTTACTATGGCTACACCTTC. It encodes CASSQDLGGTGVYYGYTF.

This rearrangement joins TRBV11-3 to TRBJ2-2, with a possible D match to TRBD2 (6 bases). Germline V gene data show CDR1 as SGHNT and CDR2 as YENEEA. V shed 3 bases and J shed 0 bases, with 8 bases lying between them. The CDR3 covers 15 residues. The CDR3 coding sequence is TGTGCCAGCAGCTTGGGGGGATCGAACACCGGGGAGCTGTTTTTT. This translates into CASSLGGSNTGELFF.

The CDR3 nucleotides read TGTGCCAGCAGCTTAGCGCCAGGAAGCGGGGGGCCCCGCACAGATACGCAGTATTTT. This codes for CASSLAPGSGGPRTDTQYF. The J gene is TRBJ2-3, the V gene TRBV7-2; 9 positions agree with TRBD2. The germline gives CDR1 SGHTA, CDR2 FQGNSA. The CDR3 consists of 19 residues. The ends lost 0 bases at V and 1 base at J; junction bases unmatched: 11.

This clone turned up a few times. This chain links TRBV27 with TRBJ2-1, with TRBD2 matching over 8 bases. The germline gives CDR1 MNHEY, CDR2 SMNVEV (reference sequence). After removal of 5 bases from V and 5 bases from J, the junction contained 11 bases not matched to a gene. The CDR3 has 16 residues. The CDR3 bases are TGTGCCAGCAGTCCCTTTACCGGGAGGGGTGACAATGAGCAGTTCTTC. Its protein is CASSPFTGRGDNEQFF.

In nucleotides, the CDR3 is TGTGCCAGCAGTGAATGGAGGGAGGGCAATCAGCCCCAGCATTTT. It specifies CASSEWREGNQPQHF. The V gene is TRBV25-1, the J gene TRBJ1-5; D is undetermined. The CDR3 is made up of 15 amino acids. CDR1 and CDR2 from the germline V gene are MGHDK and SYGVNS. V lost 1 base to trimming and J lost 2 bases, with 9 bases between them.

The rearrangement links TRBV28 to TRBJ2-1; 7 bases line up with TRBD2. The germline CDR1 and CDR2 sequences are MDHEN and SYDVKM. The CDR3 spans 15 residues. The junction had 16 bases not matched to a gene; V was cut back by 8 bases and J by 9 bases. As DNA, the CDR3 is TGTGCCAGCCCCCCTTCGGGAGCGGGACGTGGTGAGCAGTTCTTC. Protein product: CASPPSGAGRGEQFF.

In the case of this clone: Different DNA sequences within this sample yield the same CDR3. This sequence joins TRBV7-3 and TRBJ2-7; TRBD1 aligns across 8 bases. Unmatched junction bases numbered 5, after V lost 3 bases and J lost 7 bases. CDR1 and CDR2 from the germline V gene are SGHTA and FQGTGA. The CDR3 runs to 13 residues. The CDR3 coding sequence is TGTGCCAGCAGCTTGGGGACAGGCTTAGAGCAGTACTTC. Translated: CASSLGTGLEQYF.